This T cell receptor beta chain came from a study of a mutant IDH1 vaccine in newly diagnosed glioma. At the level of the study: Scheduled for weeks 1, 3, 5, 7, 11, 15, 19 and 23, eight vaccinations were given to patients.

TCRdb's copy holds only in-frame clones and misses some; the assay was immunoSEQ multiplex PCR. The table lists 25,000 to 30,000 clones, more than 80% of them singletons, with about 18% in the top ten. A word on this clone: What it binds is not known.

Study results and limitations: Patients showed vaccine-induced immune responses at a rate of roughly 93%. Whatever changes occurred in top peripheral T cell clonotypes seemed unrelated to pseudoprogression.

Documented time point: week 5, during vaccination. Topical imiquimod accompanied each vaccine dose, which consisted of 300 ug of mutant IDH1 20-mer peptide. The donors had new WHO grade 3 or 4 astrocytomas; these were IDH1-mutant and ATRX-lost. The TCR was taken from a man between 18 and 35 years old with glioma. Sequences were derived from PBMCs, sampled from a glioma patient whose treatment included an IDH1 peptide vaccine.

The chain's CDR3 is CASSFKRDAYGYTF. CDR3 nucleotides: TGTGCCAGCAGCTTCAAACGGGATGCCTATGGCTACACCTTC. This chain uses TRBV7-2 with TRBJ1-2; D is uncertain. Germline lookup yields CDR1 SGHTA and CDR2 FQGNSA. The ends were cut back, 3 bases at V and 4 bases at J, with 12 bases in the middle. The CDR3 is 14 amino acids.